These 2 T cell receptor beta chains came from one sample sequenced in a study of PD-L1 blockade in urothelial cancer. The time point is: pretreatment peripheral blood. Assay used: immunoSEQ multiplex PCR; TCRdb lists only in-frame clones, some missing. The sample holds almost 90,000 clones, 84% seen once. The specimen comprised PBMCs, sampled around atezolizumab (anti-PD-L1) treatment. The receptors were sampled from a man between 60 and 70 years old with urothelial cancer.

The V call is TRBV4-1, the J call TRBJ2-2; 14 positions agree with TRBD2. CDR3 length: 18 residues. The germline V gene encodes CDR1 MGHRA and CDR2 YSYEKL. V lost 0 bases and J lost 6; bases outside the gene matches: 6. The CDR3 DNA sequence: TGCGCCAGCAGCCAAGAAGCGGGGACTAGCGGGAGTTCCGGGGAGCTGTTTTTT. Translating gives CASSQEAGTSGSSGELFF.

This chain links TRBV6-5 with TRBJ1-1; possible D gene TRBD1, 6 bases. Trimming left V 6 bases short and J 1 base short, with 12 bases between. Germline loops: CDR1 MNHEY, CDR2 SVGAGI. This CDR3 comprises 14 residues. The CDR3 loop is CASRRQAGNTEAFF. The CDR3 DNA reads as TGTGCCAGCAGACGACAGGCGGGGAACACTGAAGCTTTCTTT.